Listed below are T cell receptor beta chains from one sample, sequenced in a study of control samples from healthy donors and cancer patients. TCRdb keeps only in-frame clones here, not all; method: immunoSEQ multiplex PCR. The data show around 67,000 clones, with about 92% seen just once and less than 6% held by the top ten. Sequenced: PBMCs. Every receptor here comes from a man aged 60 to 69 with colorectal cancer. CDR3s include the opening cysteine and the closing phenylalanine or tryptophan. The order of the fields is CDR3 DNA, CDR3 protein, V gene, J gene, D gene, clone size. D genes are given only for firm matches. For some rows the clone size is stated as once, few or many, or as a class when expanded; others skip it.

TGTGCCAGCAGCGTAGCCAGCCCCACAGATACGCAGTATTTT	CASSVASPTDTQYF	TRBV9	TRBJ2-3	-	-
TGTGCCAGCAGCTGGCGCGAACAAAACACCGGGGAGCTGTTTTTT	CASSWREQNTGELFF	TRBV11-3	TRBJ2-2	-	-
TGCGCCAGCAGCTTGGGGAGCGAAGAGACCCAGTACTTC	CASSLGSEETQYF	TRBV5-1	TRBJ2-5	-	-
TGCGCCAGCAGCCAAGATCTCTTGGGCACAGATACGCAGTATTTT	CASSQDLLGTDTQYF	TRBV4-3	TRBJ2-3	-	-
TGTGCCATCAGTGAGATAGCCGTCTCTGGAAACACCATATATTTT	CAISEIAVSGNTIYF	TRBV10-3	TRBJ1-3	-	few
TGTGCCAGCAGTGAAGTTAGAGGTCATGGGGGGGAGCAGTTCTTC	CASSEVRGHGGEQFF	TRBV6-1	TRBJ2-1	-	-
TGTGCCAGCGGAGTGGTCTATGGCTACACCTTC	CASGVVYGYTF	TRBV7-2	TRBJ1-2	-	-
TGTGCCAGCAGCCAGCCCGGTCGTGGGGAGACCCAGTACTTC	CASSQPGRGETQYF	TRBV3-1/TRBV3-2	TRBJ2-5	-	-
TGTGCCAGCAGTTACAGCCGGGACAGGGTCTACGAGCAGTACTTC	CASSYSRDRVYEQYF	TRBV6-5	TRBJ2-7	TRBD1	-
TGCGCCAGTGCCCCTACCGGGACAGGGAAGGATAATTCACCCCTCCACTTT	CASAPTGTGKDNSPLHF	TRBV10-1	TRBJ1-6	TRBD1	-
TGTGCCAGCAGCCAAGAAAGGACGCAGGGGGTTCAAGAGACCCAGTACTTC	CASSQERTQGVQETQYF	TRBV4-2	TRBJ2-5	TRBD1	-
TGTGCCAGCAGCCGCTGGGGGGGGACTGAAGCTTTCTTT	CASSRWGGTEAFF	TRBV28	TRBJ1-1	-	-
TGTGCCAGCAGTTCAGAGGGGACAGGTTTTAGGAATGAGCAGTTCTTC	CASSSEGTGFRNEQFF	TRBV28	TRBJ2-1	TRBD1	once
TGCGCCAGCAGTCCCCAGGGGGACACCGGGGAGCTGTTTTTT	CASSPQGDTGELFF	TRBV5-1	TRBJ2-2	TRBD1	once
TGTGCCAGCAGCTTAGCGGGGGGATGGAGACGGGAACTCACCGGGGAGCTGTTTTTT	CASSLAGGWRRELTGELFF	TRBV7-6	TRBJ2-2	-	-
TGTGCCAGCAGCCTACAGTACAATGAGCAGTTCTTC	CASSLQYNEQFF	TRBV12-3/TRBV12-4	TRBJ2-1	-	-
TGTGCCAGCAGCCTGACCGGACAGGTGGTTAATGAAAAACTGTTTTTT	CASSLTGQVVNEKLFF	TRBV7-9	TRBJ1-4	TRBD1	-
TGTGCCAGCAGTTTAGGACGGGCAAGAAGGGACACTGAAGCTTTCTTT	CASSLGRARRDTEAFF	TRBV27	TRBJ1-1	-	-
TGCGCCAGCAGCCAAGATATTGGGGGCTGGGAGACCCAGTACTTC	CASSQDIGGWETQYF	TRBV4-3	TRBJ2-5	-	-
TGTGCCAGCAGCCCCAGGGGGGGTAACACTGAAGCTTTCTTT	CASSPRGGNTEAFF	TRBV7-9	TRBJ1-1	TRBD1	-
TGTGCCAGCAGTGGACTAGCGGGGAAGACCCAGTACTTC	CASSGLAGKTQYF	TRBV11-3	TRBJ2-5	TRBD2	-
TGTGCCAGCAGTTTAATGACTACGACCGGTGAGACCCAGTACTTC	CASSLMTTTGETQYF	TRBV28	TRBJ2-5	-	-
TGTGCCAGCAGCCCAGGACAGACTAACACTGAAGCTTTCTTT	CASSPGQTNTEAFF	TRBV7-8	TRBJ1-1	-	once
TGTGCCAGCAGCCCAGGGGTTTCGGGAAACACCATATATTTT	CASSPGVSGNTIYF	TRBV3-1/TRBV3-2	TRBJ1-3	-	-
TGTGCCAGCACCATCCCACGGCAGGGGGCCACAGATACGCAGTATTTT	CASTIPRQGATDTQYF	TRBV6-4	TRBJ2-3	TRBD1	-
TGTGCCAGCAGTACCATCCCCACATCTGGCTACACCTTC	CASSTIPTSGYTF	TRBV6-2/TRBV6-3	TRBJ1-2	-	-
TGTGCCAGCAGTGAACTGCGTAGGGTCGCGTTCTTC	CASSELRRVAFF	TRBV2	TRBJ2-1	-	few
TGTGCCTGGAGTGTAGTAGTGGGGGGGCAAGGTTGGTCAGATACGCAGTATTTT	CAWSVVVGGQGWSDTQYF	TRBV30	TRBJ2-3	-	-
TGTGCCATCAGGGGGACTCTCAGGGGCACAGATACGCAGTATTTT	CAIRGTLRGTDTQYF	TRBV6-5	TRBJ2-3	-	-
TGTGCCAGCAGCCTTGGACAGGGGGCGTTTAATGAGCAGTTCTTC	CASSLGQGAFNEQFF	TRBV5-6	TRBJ2-1	TRBD1	once
TGCGCCAGCAGCCTCGGGGGACTAGCGGGGGGCAGAGGGAAGACCCAGTACTTC	CASSLGGLAGGRGKTQYF	TRBV4-1	TRBJ2-5	TRBD2	-
TGTGCCAGCAGTTACCGGTCAGGGAGGGGTAGCGGCTACACCTTC	CASSYRSGRGSGYTF	TRBV6-2/TRBV6-3	TRBJ1-2	-	-
TGTGCCAGCAGCCGGGACGGCCTCTCTGGAAACACCATATATTTT	CASSRDGLSGNTIYF	TRBV2	TRBJ1-3	-	-
TGTGCCAGCAGCTTTCCGGGACCGGCTAACTATGGCTACACCTTC	CASSFPGPANYGYTF	TRBV7-2	TRBJ1-2	-	-
TGTGCCATCAGTGAGATGCTCGGTGCCCCCGGGGAGCTGTTTTTT	CAISEMLGAPGELFF	TRBV10-3	TRBJ2-2	-	-
TGTGCCAGCAGTGAAGCGGAATATGGCTACACCTTC	CASSEAEYGYTF	TRBV6-1	TRBJ1-2	-	-
TGCGCCAGCAGCCAGGTTGTGAAGGAGACCCAGTACTTC	CASSQVVKETQYF	TRBV4-1	TRBJ2-5	-	-
TGTGCCAGCAGCTTTAAGGGAGATCAGCCCCAGCATTTT	CASSFKGDQPQHF	TRBV7-2	TRBJ1-5	-	few
TGTGCCAGCAGTTACTCGACTAGCGGGGTCTTGGAGCAGTACTTC	CASSYSTSGVLEQYF	TRBV6-6	TRBJ2-7	TRBD2	-
TGCGCCAGCAGCTCGGACGCTGCTGGCTATGGCTACACCTTC	CASSSDAAGYGYTF	TRBV5-1	TRBJ1-2	-	few
TGCGCCAGCAGTAACAGGGACTCTAACTATGGCTACACCTTC	CASSNRDSNYGYTF	TRBV5-1	TRBJ1-2	-	once
TGTGCCACCGGTGTCTATTTGCCCCCCGGGGACCTGGGGGGCTACACCTTC	CATGVYLPPGDLGGYTF	TRBV24-1	TRBJ1-2	-	-
TGTGCCACCAGTGATTTATTTGGCTACACCTTC	CATSDLFGYTF	TRBV24-1	TRBJ1-2	-	-
TGTGCCAGCAGCCCTCCTGGGACAGGGATTTTGTCAGCTTTCTTT	CASSPPGTGILSAFF	TRBV5-4	TRBJ1-1	TRBD1	-
TGTGCCAGCAGTAGACTAGCGGGGGGTGTCGGGGAGCTGTTTTTT	CASSRLAGGVGELFF	TRBV7-2	TRBJ2-2	TRBD2	-
TGTGCCAGCAGTTTAGAGCTAGCCAAAAACATTCAGTACTTC	CASSLELAKNIQYF	TRBV6-2/TRBV6-3	TRBJ2-4	-	-
TGCGCCAGCAGCCAAGTAATGGTCAGGGGATATGGCGATACGCAGTATTTT	CASSQVMVRGYGDTQYF	TRBV4-1	TRBJ2-3	-	-
TGTGCCAGCAGTTCCCGGGCGGGGGCCCATGAGCAGTTCTTC	CASSSRAGAHEQFF	TRBV11-3	TRBJ2-1	-	-
TGTGCCAGCAGTTTAGGGGGGAGTCCTGAAGCTTTCTTT	CASSLGGSPEAFF	TRBV7-8	TRBJ1-1	-	-
TGCGCCAGCAGCTTGGACGGGACAGGGAGATACGAGCAGTACTTC	CASSLDGTGRYEQYF	TRBV5-1	TRBJ2-7	TRBD1	-
TGTGCCAGCAGTGAAGCGGGGGCCCCCTCATCCGAGCAGTTCTTC	CASSEAGAPSSEQFF	TRBV2	TRBJ2-1	-	-
TGTGCCAGCAGTTTAACCAGGGGGGGCACTGAAGCTTTCTTT	CASSLTRGGTEAFF	TRBV27	TRBJ1-1	TRBD1	-
TGTGCCAGCAGCTTGCGGGGACAGTATATGGCTGAAGCTTTCTTT	CASSLRGQYMAEAFF	TRBV5-4	TRBJ1-1	TRBD1	-
TGTGCCAGCTCATCGGACAGGGTCGAGCAGTACTTC	CASSSDRVEQYF	TRBV18	TRBJ2-7	TRBD1	-
TGCGCCAGCAGCTCCGACGGGGAGACCCAGTACTTC	CASSSDGETQYF	TRBV4-1	TRBJ2-5	-	-